This T cell receptor (beta chain) was identified in a study of blood T cell repertoires in COVID-19. Study as a whole: The samples span acute and convalescent COVID-19 from the United States, Italy and Spain. From T cells, B-cell-depleted T cells, or PBMCs came the material, which was cDNA or gDNA.

The CDR3 is 14 amino acids. Trimming pared 3 bases from V and 7 bases from J, leaving 13 bases between. CDR1 and CDR2 (germline): DFQATT, SNEGSKA (reference sequence). Per the original data handling: Amplification with reference gene primers provided the estimates of nucleated cell counts. The table came from immunoSEQ multiplex PCR; TCRdb's copy has only in-frame clones and leaves some out. D and trimming were read from the DNA, whereas the V and J calls and clone size are those reported in that table. Here the sample spans roughly 120,000 clones, approximately 80% being singletons. V is TRBV20-1 and J is TRBJ1-6; TRBD1 is a possible D gene (6 bases). The origin of this receptor is a woman aged 80 or over with acute or convalescent COVID-19. Sequencing was done on a sample of peripheral blood. This CDR3 is CSASRGQSNSPLHF. Written as DNA, the CDR3 is TGCAGTGCTAGTCGGGGACAATCAAATTCACCCCTCCACTTT.